Described below is a single TCR beta chain sequence and its context. The CDR3 extends over 15 amino acids. CDR1 and CDR2 (germline): KGHSH, LQKENI. V was pared by 3 bases and J by 7 bases, with 15 bases between. This sample was included in a study of cytomegalovirus exposure and HLA in healthy donors. Primers for the PCR totalled 60 Vbeta and 13 Jbeta. Methods used by the authors: A later analysis counted around 74 million unique TCR beta chains, about 10 million shared. TCRdb's copy holds only in-frame clones and misses some; the assay was immunoSEQ multiplex PCR. Clonal size and the V and J genes are those of that table, whereas D and trimming came from the DNA. The sample yields more than 95,000 clones, about two thirds seen once.

Material: PBMCs. The sequence was collected from a man aged 30 to 39 in good health and CMV-seronegative. The V and J genes are TRBV18 and TRBJ1-4, with a possible D match to TRBD1 (6 bases). CDR3: CASSPSLTGIEKLFF. In DNA form, the CDR3 reads TGTGCCAGCTCACCGTCTTTAACAGGGATTGAAAAACTGTTTTTT.